Sequencing of this TCR beta chain was carried out in a study of blood T cell repertoires in COVID-19. Study-wide context: Researchers got acute and convalescent COVID-19 samples from the United States, Italy and Spain. In each case, the material was cDNA or gDNA derived from T cells, B-cell-depleted T cells, or PBMCs.

The CDR3 is made up of 13 amino acids. V lost 7 bases and J 16 bases, leaving 23 bases between the germline ends. Looked up from germline, CDR1 is MDHEN and CDR2 is SYDVKM. This table comes from immunoSEQ multiplex PCR, and its TCRdb copy is limited to in-frame clones, with some not included. The sample comprises 200,000 to 300,000 clones, roughly 80% of which are singletons, and approximately 9.4% rests with the top ten. The receptor comes from a woman of 80 years or more with acute or convalescent COVID-19. This rearrangement joins TRBV28 to TRBJ2-4; the D gene is possibly TRBD2 (6 bases). Sequencing input: peripheral blood. The CDR3 bases are TGTGCCAGCACCCCTCGGCCAGCCGGGGGAAGTTACTTC. Translated, it gives CASTPRPAGGSYF.